The clone carrying this T cell receptor (beta chain) was seen repeatedly, ten times or more. The sample originates from a study of read filtering for tumor transcriptome and immune sequencing. Background on the study: IR-seq gave about 3.5 to 10.27 million TCR reads per sample; RNA-seq gave about 80 to 1,300.

The V gene end was trimmed by 0 bases and the J gene end by 4 bases; junction bases not matched to a gene: 3. The CDR3 runs 16 residues. Every patient had bone marrow sampled while the disease was active. The library was built from 400 ng RNA with molecular barcoded adaptors for alpha/delta and beta/gamma chains. TCRdb itself ran the reads through MiXCR, one entry per CDR3 protein. The repertoire holds more than 100,000 distinct CDR3 sequences, with 13% as singletons. Sequencing input: a population of CD138-negative cells sorted from bone marrow. This chain links TRBV12-3 or TRBV12-4 with TRBJ2-2, with TRBD1 matching over 9 bases. This clonotype originated in a donor at least 40 years old with multiple myeloma. CDR3 in amino acids: CASSLARTGVTGELFF. The CDR3 DNA reads as TGTGCCAGCAGTTTAGCACGGACAGGGGTCACCGGGGAGCTGTTTTTT.